Following are 2 T cell receptor beta chains from one sample sequenced in a study of shared clonotypes between healthy human individuals (dated by TCRdb to 2018 to 2021). The library came from the immunoSEQ multiplex PCR assay. TCRdb obtained this table from immuneACCESS and retained in-frame rearrangements with V and J assigned. These tables miss some clones; where compared with another copy, unresolved V genes account for less than half of the shortfall, and the remainder is unexplained. The sample profile shows about 680,000 clones; about three quarters of them were found once. Of the sample, around 1.8% is held by the ten largest clones. Sequencing used memory CD4+ T cells sorted from blood. The cell subset or site label on this specimen signifies: CD45RA-negative fraction. Receptor source: a woman aged 30 to 39 in good health.

With respect to this clone: A single base is all that separates this from a far larger clone, so a read error is likely. V usage is TRBV7-6 and J usage is TRBJ1-2, with TRBD1 matching over 9 bases. CDR3 size: 12 residues. The germline V gene has CDR1 SGHVS and CDR2 FNYEAQ. The V segment lost 8 bases and the J segment 8 bases; nucleotides outside the gene matches: 6. The CDR3 sequence: CASGTGSDGYTF. CDR3 sequence (DNA): TGTGCCAGCGGGACAGGGAGTGACGGCTACACCTTC.

In DNA form, the CDR3 reads TGTGCCAGCAGTGAAGGTAGCGGGAGTTTCTACGAGCAGTACTTC. This codes for CASSEGSGSFYEQYF. The genes are TRBV2 and TRBJ2-7; 9 positions agree with TRBD2. The length of the CDR3 is 15 residues. Trimming removed 1 base from V and 3 bases from J; junction bases left unmatched: 4. CDR1 and CDR2 from the germline V gene are SNHLY and FYNNEI.